The clone carrying this TCR beta chain was counted only a few times. Its antigen remains unknown. This specimen belongs to a study of T cells in Graves' hyperthyroidism and ophthalmopathy. RNA transcripts yielded amplified TCR beta CDR3 regions. First-round RT-PCR of the TCR CDR3 relied on the HTBI primer set. Via MiXCR, TCRdb re-called the multiplex PCR reads, giving one row per CDR3 protein. Here the sample spans about 520,000 distinct CDR3 sequences, around 21% being singletons. Those with hyperthyroidism were 18 to 65 years old, newly diagnosed, and ill for under 2 months. The CDR3 runs to 15 residues. The germline gives CDR1 MGHRA, CDR2 YSYEKL. V lost 1 base, J lost 3 bases, and 13 bases lay in between. Whole-study results and caveats: Model output signaled ophthalmopathy a median roughly six months ahead of onset.

Sample: blood. The rearrangement uses TRBV4-1 and TRBJ2-7; perhaps D is TRBD1 or TRBD2 (5 bases each). This TCR derives from a man aged 18 to 29 with Graves' hyperthyroidism. The chain's CDR3 is CASSQVGLRDYEQYF. The CDR3 nucleotides are TGCGCCAGCAGCCAAGTAGGACTCAGGGACTACGAGCAGTACTTC.